One sample yielded the 16 T cell receptor beta chains listed below, sequenced in a study of blood T cell repertoires in COVID-19. TCRdb's table, derived via immunoSEQ multiplex PCR, lists solely in-frame clones and lacks some. The sample lists under 300,000 clones; more than 70% were seen once. The sequencing input was peripheral blood. The receptor set was obtained from an elderly man with acute or convalescent COVID-19.

This clone appeared a single time. The J gene is TRBJ2-3, the V gene TRBV4-1; possible D gene TRBD1, 6 bases. Trimming pared 4 bases from V and 7 bases from J, leaving 24 bases between. The CDR3 length is 17 residues. Germline V gene sequence: CDR1 MGHRA, CDR2 YSYEKL. CDR3 sequence reads: CASSLGMGSTDRNTQYF. The DNA of the CDR3 is TGCGCCAGCAGCCTCGGAATGGGGAGCACAGACAGGAATACGCAGTATTTT.

J is TRBJ1-1 and V is TRBV7-9, with unresolved D. Trimming pared 1 base from V and 4 bases from J, leaving 7 bases between. The germline CDR1 and CDR2 sequences are SEHNR and FQNEAQ (reference sequence). There are 13 residues in the CDR3. The DNA for the CDR3 is TGTGCCAGCAGCTTAGACGGGTTCACTGAAGCTTTCTTT. It codes for CASSLDGFTEAFF.

The chain joins TRBV20-1 to TRBJ1-4; D gene uncertain. The germline CDR1 and CDR2 sequences are DFQATT and SNEGSKA (reference sequence). The CDR3 consists of 14 residues. V shed 3 bases and J shed 0 bases, with 8 bases lying between them. This CDR3 is CSASPRATNEKLFF. The CDR3 DNA sequence: TGCAGTGCTAGTCCCCGGGCAACTAATGAAAAACTGTTTTTT.

CDR3 region: CASSRHILAGTGSETQYF. CDR3 bases: TGTGCCAGCAGCCGCCATATACTAGCGGGAACAGGGTCAGAGACCCAGTACTTC. V is TRBV3-1 (or the pseudogene TRBV3-2) and J is TRBJ2-5; 10 bases fit TRBD2. The CDR3 totals 18 residues. Per germline, CDR1 LGHDT and CDR2 YNNKEL (reference sequence). V gave up 4 bases and J gave up 4 bases; unmatched junction bases: 15.

The chain recombines TRBV19 with TRBJ2-6, with TRBD1 matching 8 bases. CDR1 is LNHDA, CDR2 SQIVND, per germline (reference sequence). The CDR3 length is 18 residues. The ends lost 3 bases at V and 1 base at J; junction bases unmatched: 8. The CDR3 sequence: CASSIAGTGGSGANVLTF. CDR3 coding DNA: TGTGCCAGTAGTATCGCCGGGACAGGAGGGTCTGGGGCCAACGTCCTGACTTTC.

This clone was counted once. The V and J genes are TRBV7-8 and TRBJ2-7, with D tentatively TRBD2 (5 bases). Germline V CDR1 and CDR2: SGHVS, FQNEAQ. V was pared by 4 bases and J by 2 bases, with 12 bases between. The CDR3 contains 14 residues. CDR3 nucleotides: TGTGCCAGCAGCTCACTAGTACCCCCCTACGAGCAGTACTTC. Protein sequence: CASSSLVPPYEQYF.

The chain combines TRBV30 with TRBJ2-2, with 14 bases fitting TRBD2. Germline V lookup: CDR1 GTSNPN, CDR2 SVGIG (reference sequence). The CDR3 has 16 amino acids. Trimming cost V 3 bases and J 0 bases; bases outside gene matches: 0. This chain's CDR3 is CAWRGLAGANTGELFF. The DNA for the CDR3 is TGTGCCTGGAGGGGACTAGCGGGGGCGAACACCGGGGAGCTGTTTTTT.

The chain has TRBV18 and TRBJ1-1; maybe TRBD1 (5 bases). The CDR3 runs to 13 residues. The germline V gene has CDR1 KGHSH and CDR2 LQKENI. Between the trimmed V and J ends, which lost 4 bases and 3 bases, there was a span of 9 bases. The CDR3 loop reads CASSQTRDTEAFF. CDR3 bases: TGTGCCAGCTCACAAACCAGGGACACTGAAGCTTTCTTT.

This clone was observed a few times. The chain uses TRBV29-1 and TRBJ1-1; D call uncertain. CDR3 length: 14 residues. Germline V gene lookup returns CDR1 SQVTM and CDR2 ANQGSEA. Trimming removed 3 bases from V and 1 base from J, with 12 bases in between. The CDR3 DNA reads as TGCAGCGTTGATGCGTGGGCCGGGAACACTGAAGCTTTCTTT. This translates into CSVDAWAGNTEAFF.

The V gene is TRBV10-3, the J gene TRBJ2-1; D perhaps matches TRBD2 (6 bases). This CDR3 region has 12 residues. Germline CDR1 reads ENHRY; CDR2 reads SYGVKD. V lost 4 bases, J lost 9 bases, and 10 bases lay in between. The CDR3 region has the DNA TGTGCCATCAGTGCTCTAGCGAGTGAGCAGTTCTTC. Translating it yields CAISALASEQFF.

CDR3 in amino acids: CASSFPSGGASSSYEQYF. Written as DNA, the CDR3 is TGTGCCAGCAGCTTCCCTAGCGGGGGGGCTAGTTCTTCCTACGAGCAGTACTTC. V usage is TRBV7-9 and J usage is TRBJ2-7, with 12 positions matching TRBD2. Unmatched junction bases numbered 10, after V lost 3 bases and J lost 1 base. Germline V gene sequence: CDR1 SEHNR, CDR2 FQNEAQ (reference sequence). CDR3 length: 18 amino acids.

In its sample, this clone was seen a few times. The CDR3 DNA is TGTGCCATCAGCGAAAGCGGGAATTCCTACAATGAGCAGTTCTTC. Protein: CAISESGNSYNEQFF. The rearrangement joins TRBV10-3 to TRBJ2-1, with 7 bases that match TRBD2. Per germline, CDR1 ENHRY and CDR2 SYGVKD. This CDR3 region has 15 residues. The J segment lost 1 base and the V segment lost 6 bases, leaving 6 bases of the junction unmatched.

The rearrangement uses TRBV28 and TRBJ2-5, with D uncertain. Germline assignment: CDR1 MDHEN and CDR2 SYDVKM. The V gene lost 1 base and the J gene lost 5 bases, with 8 bases spanning the gap. The CDR3 sequence is 13 residues long. The CDR3 nucleotides are TGTGCCAGCAGTTTATCGGGTGCGGAGACCCAGTACTTC. Amino acids: CASSLSGAETQYF.

This clone has just a few counts. J is TRBJ2-3 and V is TRBV2; D unclear. The V gene's germline CDR1 is SNHLY and CDR2 FYNNEI. This CDR3 contains 13 residues. The V end was cut by 5 bases, the J end by 6 bases, with 12 bases between. As DNA, the CDR3 is TGTGCCAGCAGTACAGAGAAGCTCGATACGCAGTATTTT. It codes for CASSTEKLDTQYF.

The chain uses TRBV4-1 and TRBJ2-1; 15 bases line up with TRBD2. Trimming removed 2 bases from V and 2 bases from J; junction bases left unmatched: 10. Germline loops: CDR1 MGHRA, CDR2 YSYEKL. The CDR3 runs 20 residues. The CDR3 DNA reads as TGCGCCAGCAGCCAAACGGGACTAGCGGGGGGTCCGAATGCCTACAATGAGCAGTTCTTC. Translating it yields CASSQTGLAGGPNAYNEQFF.

The J gene is TRBJ2-7, the V gene TRBV2; 10 positions agree with TRBD1. Germline CDR1 and CDR2: SNHLY and FYNNEI. V lost 5 bases and J lost 6; bases outside the gene matches: 10. The CDR3 length is 15 residues. The DNA for the CDR3 is TGTGCCAGCAGTCCAATGACAGGGGGCTTGTCCGAGCAGTACTTC. Residues: CASSPMTGGLSEQYF.